Each of the 25 T cell receptor beta chains below was sequenced from the same sample in a study of T cell responses to AZD1222 COVID-19 vaccine. Sequencing was performed with immunoSEQ multiplex PCR; in TCRdb, only in-frame clones are kept and a portion is missing. The data show around 120,000 clones, about 91% seen once. The source was peripheral blood, collected on day 0 of AZD1222 vaccination. Receptor source: an adult in good health.

The table lists this clone with a count of one. This chain links TRBV4-3 with TRBJ2-1; D is unresolved. The CDR3 length is 15 residues. V was cut by 0 bases and J by 6 bases, with 12 bases left in between. The V gene's germline CDR1 is LGHNA and CDR2 YSLEER. CDR3 in DNA: TGCGCCAGCAGCCAAGACAGGCTGGGTCCCAATGAGCAGTTCTTC. Amino acid sequence: CASSQDRLGPNEQFF.

The rearrangement links TRBV28 to TRBJ1-5, with 7 bases lining up with TRBD1. The ends lost 3 bases at V and 2 bases at J; junction bases unmatched: 4. This CDR3 has 15 amino acids. CDR1 and CDR2 from the germline V gene are MDHEN and SYDVKM. CDR3 loop: CASSLAQGGNQPQHF. For the CDR3, the DNA is TGTGCCAGCAGTTTGGCGCAGGGGGGCAATCAGCCCCAGCATTTT.

The J gene is TRBJ1-2, the V gene TRBV19, with a weak D call TRBD1 (6 bases). The CDR3 runs to 14 residues. V was shortened by 7 bases and J by 3 bases, with 15 bases between the two germline ends. CDR1 is LNHDA, CDR2 SQIVND, per germline (reference sequence). CDR3 loop: CASTRGGLDYGYTF. DNA of the CDR3: TGTGCCAGTACCCGGGGGGGGCTCGACTATGGCTACACCTTC.

The genes are TRBV11-2 and TRBJ2-1; TRBD2 might be the D (7 bases). The germline V gene has CDR1 SGHAT and CDR2 FQNNGV. V was cut by 3 bases and J by 8 bases, with 14 bases left in between. This CDR3 contains 14 residues. CDR3 in amino acids: CASSFRGAVDEQFF. The CDR3, as DNA: TGTGCCAGCAGCTTTCGGGGGGCCGTAGATGAGCAGTTCTTC.

V and J are TRBV10-2 and TRBJ1-5, with D uncertain. V lost 4 bases to trimming and J lost 12 bases, with 10 bases between them. Per germline, CDR1 WSHSY and CDR2 SAAADI. The CDR3 has 11 residues. This CDR3 is CASSAQLVQHF. The CDR3 coding sequence is TGCGCCAGCAGTGCACAGCTCGTCCAGCATTTT.

The rearrangement links TRBV29-1 to TRBJ1-2, with 10 bases identical to TRBD1. This CDR3 contains 15 residues. Trimming took 7 bases from V and 3 from J; bases not matched to a gene: 11. Germline V gene data show CDR1 as SQVTM and CDR2 as ANQGSEA. Here the CDR3 DNA reads TGCAGCGCCGGAGGAGGGACAGGGGCAGACTATGGCTACACCTTC. Encoded protein: CSAGGGTGADYGYTF. Using reference TRBV29-1 and TRBJ1-2 for the parts outside the CDR3, the full variable domain is SAVISQKPSRDICQRGTSLTIQCQVDSQVTMMFWYRQQPGQSLTLIATANQGSEATYESGFVIDKFPISRPNLTFSTLTVSNMSPEDSSIYLCSAGGGTGADYGYTFGSGTRLTVV.

Notes on this clone: A read error may produce the germline difference seen at one junction end. The chain recombines TRBV5-4 with TRBJ2-3, with 8 positions matching TRBD2. Looked up from germline, CDR1 is SGHNT and CDR2 is YYREEE (reference sequence). CDR3 length: 14 residues. Written as DNA, the CDR3 is TGTGCCAGCGGCTTGGAGCTAGCGGGAGATACGCAGTATTTT. It encodes CASGLELAGDTQYF.

This clone was seen once. This chain uses TRBV19 with TRBJ2-7; no firm D call. CDR3 length equals 11 residues. Trimming pared 4 bases from V and 8 bases from J, leaving 9 bases between. CDR1 is LNHDA and CDR2 is SQIVND in the germline V gene (reference sequence). The CDR3 spells CASSTSDKQYF. The CDR3 DNA reads as TGTGCCAGTAGTACCAGTGATAAGCAGTACTTC.

This clone was seen just once. The chain is built from TRBV28 and TRBJ1-6; 9 nucleotides match TRBD1. CDR3 length equals 15 residues. The germline V gene has CDR1 MDHEN and CDR2 SYDVKM. V lost 5 bases and J lost 11; bases outside the gene matches: 10. The DNA for the CDR3 is TGTGCCAGCAGTGGTGCCGGGACAGGGAAGCCACCCCTCCACTTT. It is translated as CASSGAGTGKPPLHF.

The rearrangement joins TRBV2 to TRBJ1-5; D remains ambiguous. The CDR3 length is 12 residues. Germline V lookup: CDR1 SNHLY, CDR2 FYNNEI. Trimming shortened V by 8 bases and J by 3 bases, and 8 bases separated the two germline ends. The DNA of the CDR3 is TGTGCCAGCTCATACGACAATCAGCCCCAGCATTTT. Translated, it gives CASSYDNQPQHF.

The chain joins TRBV24-1 to TRBJ1-2, with D possibly TRBD1 on 6 matching bases. CDR1 is KGHDR, CDR2 SFDVKD, per germline. Trimming took off 4 bases at V and 4 bases at J, with 18 bases between the two ends. CDR3 length: 16 residues. CDR3 residues: CATSDPSTGTPYGYTF. DNA of the CDR3: TGTGCCACCAGTGACCCCTCAACCGGGACACCCTATGGCTACACCTTC.

The J gene is TRBJ2-2, the V gene TRBV24-1; a possible D gene is TRBD1 (6 bases). The CDR3 sequence is 14 residues long. Germline CDR1 reads KGHDR; CDR2 reads SFDVKD. Trimming took off 3 bases at V and 3 bases at J, with 7 bases between the two ends. DNA for the CDR3: TGTGCCACCAGTGATCAGGGGTACACCGGGGAGCTGTTTTTT. Its translation: CATSDQGYTGELFF.

The chain employs TRBV29-1 and TRBJ2-5, with 9 bases aligning to TRBD1. V shed 2 bases, J shed 5 bases, and the junction held 3 bases outside the gene matches. The CDR3 sequence is 13 residues long. From germline, CDR1 is SQVTM and CDR2 ANQGSEA. The CDR3 coding sequence is TGCAGCGTTGAAACAGGGGGCTGGGAGACCCAGTACTTC. This translates into CSVETGGWETQYF.

This sequence joins TRBV19 and TRBJ2-7; 7 nucleotides match TRBD1. The CDR3 is 13 amino acids. Germline lookup yields CDR1 LNHDA and CDR2 SQIVND (reference sequence). With 4 bases clipped from V and 3 bases from J, the junction kept 3 bases outside the gene matches. The CDR3 loop is CASSNGQVYEQYF. The CDR3 DNA is TGTGCCAGTAGTAACGGACAGGTCTACGAGCAGTACTTC.

The chain combines TRBV4-1 with TRBJ2-5; tentatively, D is TRBD2 (6 bases). V was trimmed by 1 base and J by 1 base, leaving 10 bases between them. The germline CDR1 and CDR2 sequences are MGHRA and YSYEKL. CDR3 size: 15 residues. The CDR3: CASSQALGSQETQYF. The CDR3 nucleotides read TGCGCCAGCAGCCAAGCCCTCGGGAGCCAAGAGACCCAGTACTTC.

The table lists this clone with a few counts. The chain joins TRBV4-3 to TRBJ1-2; maybe TRBD1 (6 bases). V was clipped by 4 bases and J by 8 bases, with 23 bases between them. The CDR3 runs to 16 residues. Germline V gives CDR1 LGHNA, CDR2 YSLEER. In DNA, the CDR3 is TGCGCCAGCAGCCCAACCCCACAGGGAGTAGCGTGGGGCTACACCTTC. Translation: CASSPTPQGVAWGYTF.

This chain links TRBV5-6 with TRBJ2-2, with TRBD2 identical over 15 bases. The CDR3 covers 19 residues. Trimming at V came to 4 bases and at J to 4 bases, leaving 11 bases not matched to a gene. Germline CDR1 is SGHDT and CDR2 is YYEEEE. For the CDR3, the DNA is TGTGCCAGCAGCCCGGGACTAGCGGGGGGCCTAGATGGCACCGGGGAGCTGTTTTTT. This codes for CASSPGLAGGLDGTGELFF.

This clone was counted a single time. The rearrangement uses TRBV18 and TRBJ2-2; 12 nucleotides agree with TRBD1. The CDR3 sequence is 18 residues long. The germline gives CDR1 KGHSH, CDR2 LQKENI. V lost 3 bases, J lost 1 base, and 6 bases stayed unmatched. In DNA form, the CDR3 reads TGTGCCAGCTCACCCCCCGGGACAGGGGGCCGGAACACCGGGGAGCTGTTTTTT. Its translation: CASSPPGTGGRNTGELFF.

The chain links TRBV5-1 to TRBJ2-3, with 12 bases fitting TRBD1. CDR1 and CDR2 from the germline V gene are SGHRS and YFSETQ. This CDR3 is 16 amino acids long. The J segment lost 4 bases and the V segment lost 9 bases, leaving 12 bases of the junction unmatched. CDR3 in amino acids: CATRPSGTGGADTQYF. CDR3 DNA: TGCGCCACCAGACCCTCCGGGACAGGGGGCGCAGATACGCAGTATTTT. Full variable domain (remainder filled in from reference TRBV5-1 and TRBJ2-3): KAGVTQTPRYLIKTRGQQVTLSCSPISGHRSVSWYQQTPGQGLQFLFEYFSETQRNKGNFPGRFSGRQFSNSRSEMNVSTLELGDSALYLCATRPSGTGGADTQYFGPGTRLTVL.

V gene TRBV5-1 combines with J gene TRBJ2-2; D is unresolved. The CDR3 is made up of 12 amino acids. The V end was cut by 5 bases, the J end by 0 bases, with 2 bases between. Germline assignment: CDR1 SGHRS and CDR2 YFSETQ. CDR3 in amino acids: CASRSNTGELFF. The CDR3 nucleotides read TGCGCCAGCAGGTCGAACACCGGGGAGCTGTTTTTT.

The chain joins TRBV18 to TRBJ2-5; TRBD2 matches 8 bases. The CDR3 extends over 16 amino acids. Germline CDR1 reads KGHSH; CDR2 reads LQKENI. The J segment lost 1 base and the V segment lost 3 bases, leaving 7 bases of the junction unmatched. As DNA, the CDR3 is TGTGCCAGCTCACCGAATCAGCGGGGGCCCCAAGAGACCCAGTACTTC. Amino acids: CASSPNQRGPQETQYF.

The V call is TRBV24-1, the J call TRBJ1-6, with D unresolved. V gave up 4 bases and J gave up 5 bases, with 20 bases separating them. This CDR3 is built from 18 residues. The V gene's germline CDR1 is KGHDR and CDR2 SFDVKD. The chain's CDR3 is CATSETGALRKNNSPLHF. The CDR3 DNA reads TGTGCCACCAGTGAAACCGGTGCACTGAGGAAGAATAATTCACCCCTCCACTTT.

This chain uses TRBV19 with TRBJ1-2; 8 nucleotides line up with TRBD1. The trim removed 6 bases at V and 5 bases at J, leaving 8 bases unmatched. Germline V gives CDR1 LNHDA, CDR2 SQIVND (reference sequence). CDR3 length equals 14 residues. The CDR3 spells CASRQTGVGYGYTF. The CDR3 DNA sequence: TGTGCCAGTAGGCAGACAGGGGTGGGATATGGCTACACCTTC.

The chain links TRBV6-5 to TRBJ1-3; 7 positions match TRBD1. This CDR3 is built from 15 residues. Germline V gene sequence: CDR1 MNHEY, CDR2 SVGAGI. V was pared by 2 bases and J by 4 bases, with 5 bases of the junction left unmatched. The CDR3 DNA reads as TGTGCCAGCAGTTACGAGGCAGGGGGGGGAAACACCATATATTTT. It codes for CASSYEAGGGNTIYF.

The chain has TRBV6-2 or TRBV6-3 and TRBJ1-5, with D hard to call. The CDR3 runs 14 residues. CDR1 and CDR2 (germline): MNHEY, SVGEGT. Between the trimmed V and J ends, which lost 2 bases and 1 base, there was a span of 6 bases. The CDR3 here is CASSYVSSNQPQHF. The CDR3 region has the DNA TGTGCCAGCAGTTACGTTTCAAGCAATCAGCCCCAGCATTTT.